A selection of T cell receptor beta chains follows, all from one sample in a study of shared clonotypes between healthy human individuals. Method: immunoSEQ multiplex PCR; TCRdb's copy keeps in-frame clones and lacks some. Counted here are about 2.1 million clones, about 92% occurring once; the ten biggest clones make up around 1.7%. The sequencing sample was made of naive CD8+ T cells from PBMCs. The receptors derive from a man between 18 and 35 years old in good health. Some clones in this sample may be carry-over from other donors' samples. Both conserved end residues are part of each CDR3. The D gene is left open where the match is weak. Rows may omit the clone size; those that give it use once, few, many or a size class.

DNA	CDR3	J	D	length	size	V
TGTGCCAGCAGCGCCTACTACGAGCAGTACTTC	CASSAYYEQYF	TRBJ2-7	NA	11	NA	TRBV7-8
TGTGCCAGCAGGACGGGGACGGAAGAGACCCAGTACTTC	CASRTGTEETQYF	TRBJ2-5	NA	13	NA	TRBV6-1
TGTGCCAGCAGCACACAAGGGCGGGAGGGCAGAGATACGCAGTATTTT	CASSTQGREGRDTQYF	TRBJ2-3	TRBD2	16	NA	TRBV9
TGTGCCAGCAGTCTAGTCAGGGGCATCTATGAGCAGTTCTTC	CASSLVRGIYEQFF	TRBJ2-1	NA	14	NA	TRBV7-8
TGTGCCAGCCGGGACTCGGCGGATCCTATCCACGAGCAGTACTTC	CASRDSADPIHEQYF	TRBJ2-7	NA	15	NA	TRBV28
TGTGCCAGCAGCCAAGATGGGCTAGCGGGAGGAGATGAGACCCAGTACTTC	CASSQDGLAGGDETQYF	TRBJ2-5	TRBD2	17	NA	TRBV4-2
TGCAGCGTTGCCCACCCCGCACAAGGGGGGTATGGCTACACCTTC	CSVAHPAQGGYGYTF	TRBJ1-2	NA	15	NA	TRBV29-1
TGCGCCAGCAGGGGACTAGCGGGAGAGACCCAGTACTTC	CASRGLAGETQYF	TRBJ2-5	TRBD2	13	NA	TRBV5-1
TGCAGCGTTGCAGCTAACTATGGCTACACCTTC	CSVAANYGYTF	TRBJ1-2	NA	11	NA	TRBV29-1
TGTGCCAGCAGCTCGACTCAGGACAGGAACACTGAAGCTTTCTTT	CASSSTQDRNTEAFF	TRBJ1-1	NA	15	few	TRBV9
TGTGCCAGCAGCCTACATCCCGGGTCCTCCTACGAGCAGTACTTC	CASSLHPGSSYEQYF	TRBJ2-7	NA	15	NA	TRBV28
TGTGCCAGCAGCCCGAAAGGACAGAGTAACTACGAGCAGTACTTC	CASSPKGQSNYEQYF	TRBJ2-7	NA	15	NA	TRBV7-9
TGTGCCAGCAGTTTATCGCCGGGACAGGAGGGGGAAAAACTGTTTTTT	CASSLSPGQEGEKLFF	TRBJ1-4	TRBD1	16	few	TRBV27
TGTGCTAGTGGTTCGGGTTTGGACACTGAAGCTTTCTTT	CASGSGLDTEAFF	TRBJ1-1	NA	13	few	TRBV12-5
TGTGCCAGCAGCCGGTTACAGGGTAGGGAGACCCAGTACTTC	CASSRLQGRETQYF	TRBJ2-5	NA	14	NA	TRBV14
TGTGCCAGCAGCTTTGTAACGGTAAGGGGGGACAATGAGCAGTTCTTC	CASSFVTVRGDNEQFF	TRBJ2-1	NA	16	NA	TRBV11-2
TGCGCCAGCAGCCAAGAAAGGTTAAGGGGGACAGTGCTTGAGACCCAGTACTTC	CASSQERLRGTVLETQYF	TRBJ2-5	TRBD1	18	NA	TRBV4-1
TGCGCCAGCAGCCAAACGTTCCTGAGCTCCTACGAGCAGTACTTC	CASSQTFLSSYEQYF	TRBJ2-7	NA	15	NA	TRBV5-1
TGTGCCTGGAGTGAACAACTCTCTGGAAACACCATATATTTT	CAWSEQLSGNTIYF	TRBJ1-3	NA	14	NA	TRBV30
TGTGCCAGCAGCGTAGCGGGAGTTTCCGGGGAGCTGTTTTTT	CASSVAGVSGELFF	TRBJ2-2	NA	14	NA	TRBV9
TGTGCCAGCCACAGAAGCTACAATGAGCAGTTCTTC	CASHRSYNEQFF	TRBJ2-1	NA	12	NA	TRBV7-8
TGTGCCAGCAGCTTAGCACAGACGAACACTGAAGCTTTCTTT	CASSLAQTNTEAFF	TRBJ1-1	NA	14	NA	TRBV7-9
TGTGCCAGCAGTGACCGGGACAATACCTACGAGCAGTACTTC	CASSDRDNTYEQYF	TRBJ2-7	NA	14	NA	TRBV6-1
TGCGCCAGCAGCGCGGGACTAGCGGGAGGGCTCTACGAGCAGTACTTC	CASSAGLAGGLYEQYF	TRBJ2-7	TRBD2	16	NA	TRBV4-1
TGTGCCAGCAGCCAATCGGCAGGGGTGGTGTACGAGCAGTACTTC	CASSQSAGVVYEQYF	TRBJ2-7	NA	15	NA	TRBV4-2
TGTGCCAGCAGCCAAGGAAGACTCCCTGGTAGTGGCTATGGCTACACCTTC	CASSQGRLPGSGYGYTF	TRBJ1-2	NA	17	NA	TRBV14
TGTGCCAGCAGTCCGGGACAGGGGGCGTGGGGCTACACCTTC	CASSPGQGAWGYTF	TRBJ1-2	TRBD1	14	NA	TRBV6-6
TGTGCCAGCAGCCCAGACCGGACAGTGTACGAGCAGTACTTC	CASSPDRTVYEQYF	TRBJ2-7	NA	14	NA	TRBV6-5
TGTGCCAGCAGCCAAGGTTCGGGGGCTTTCGAGCAGTACTTC	CASSQGSGAFEQYF	TRBJ2-7	NA	14	NA	TRBV14
TGTGCCAGCTCCCCAGCGGCGGGCCCACCCTACAATGAGCAGTTCTTC	CASSPAAGPPYNEQFF	TRBJ2-1	NA	16	NA	TRBV18
TGTGCCAGCAGCCACCCACAGGGCGGGAGATCGTTGGAAGGAGAGACCCAGTACTTC	CASSHPQGGRSLEGETQYF	TRBJ2-5	NA	19	NA	TRBV9
TGTGCCAGCAGTCGGATAGCGGGATTCACCGGGGAGCTGTTTTTT	CASSRIAGFTGELFF	TRBJ2-2	TRBD2	15	NA	TRBV6-1
TGCGCCAGCAGCCAAGTGCCACTGGCCAATGAGCAGTTCTTC	CASSQVPLANEQFF	TRBJ2-1	NA	14	NA	TRBV4-1
TGCGCCAGCAGCCTCAAGACAGGGGCCACTGAAGCTTTCTTT	CASSLKTGATEAFF	TRBJ1-1	TRBD1	14	few	TRBV4-1
TGTGCCAGCAGCCAAGGAGTGCAAGAGACCCAGTACTTC	CASSQGVQETQYF	TRBJ2-5	NA	13	NA	TRBV7-9
TGTGCCAGCAGCTTATTTACTAGCTCCCCCAGCCCCTCCTACAATGAGCAGTTCTTC	CASSLFTSSPSPSYNEQFF	TRBJ2-1	NA	19	NA	TRBV7-6
TGTGCCAGCAGCTCATTGACTAGCGTACCTGAGGGGGAGCAGTTCTTC	CASSSLTSVPEGEQFF	TRBJ2-1	TRBD2	16	NA	TRBV7-3
TGTGCCAGCAGTCTTCCGACTAGCGGGAGTGATACGCAGTATTTT	CASSLPTSGSDTQYF	TRBJ2-3	TRBD2	15	NA	TRBV27
TGTGCCAACTCGGGACTAGCGGGAGGAACAGATACGCAGTATTTT	CANSGLAGGTDTQYF	TRBJ2-3	TRBD2	15	NA	TRBV7-9
TGTGCCAGCAGCCAAGGACCCTACGAGCAGTACTTC	CASSQGPYEQYF	TRBJ2-7	NA	12	NA	TRBV6-5
TGCAGCGTGACTCCGGGACCCGTGCAGTATTTT	CSVTPGPVQYF	TRBJ2-3	NA	11	NA	TRBV29-1
TGTGCCAGCAGTGGTGGGGACTGGGGACGCCAGCAGTACTTC	CASSGGDWGRQQYF	TRBJ2-7	NA	14	NA	TRBV5-4
TGTGCCAGCCAAGGACAGGGCAGATACGAGCAGTACTTC	CASQGQGRYEQYF	TRBJ2-7	TRBD1	13	NA	TRBV28